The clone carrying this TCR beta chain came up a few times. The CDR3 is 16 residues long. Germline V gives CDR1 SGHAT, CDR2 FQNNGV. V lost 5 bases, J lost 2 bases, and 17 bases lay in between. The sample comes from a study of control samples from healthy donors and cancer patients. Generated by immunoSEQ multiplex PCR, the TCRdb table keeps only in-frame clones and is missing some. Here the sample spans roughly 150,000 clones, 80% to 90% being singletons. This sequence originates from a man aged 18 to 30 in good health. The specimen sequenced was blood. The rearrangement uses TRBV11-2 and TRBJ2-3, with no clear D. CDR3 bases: TGTGCCAGCAGCCCGGGCGATTGGATTATCACAGATACGCAGTATTTT. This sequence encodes CASSPGDWIITDTQYF. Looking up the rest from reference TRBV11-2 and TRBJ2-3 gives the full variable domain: EAGVAQSPRYKIIEKRQSVAFWCNPISGHATLYWYQQILGQGPKLLIQFQNNGVVDDSQLPKDRFSAERLKGVDSTLKIQPAKLEDSAVYLCASSPGDWIITDTQYFGPGTRLTVL.